Listed below are T cell receptor beta chains from one sample, sequenced in a study of cytomegalovirus exposure and HLA in healthy donors. Measured with immunoSEQ multiplex PCR; TCRdb has only the in-frame clones, and not every one. The sample gives 200,000 to 300,000 clones, roughly 82% of which show up once; around 5.7% is in the top ten. Sequenced: PBMCs. These receptors all stem from a woman aged 40 to 50 in good health and CMV-seropositive. The conserved cysteine and the conserved F or W are not part of the CDR3 here. The order of the fields is V gene, J gene, D gene, CDR3 protein. D genes are given only for firm matches.

V gene: TRBV10-3
J gene: TRBJ2-1
D gene: TRBD2
CDR3 protein: AISERLAGFRNEQF

V gene: TRBV6-4
J gene: TRBJ2-1
D gene: NA
CDR3 protein: ASSDEVSGEQF

V gene: TRBV10-3
J gene: TRBJ2-7
D gene: TRBD1
CDR3 protein: AISEGSVRGQSYEQY

V gene: TRBV11-1
J gene: TRBJ1-1
D gene: NA
CDR3 protein: ASSLRGNTEAF

V gene: TRBV7-2
J gene: TRBJ1-1
D gene: NA
CDR3 protein: ASSAQENTEAF

V gene: TRBV7-2
J gene: TRBJ2-2
D gene: TRBD2
CDR3 protein: ASSTPGGVDTGELF

V gene: TRBV27
J gene: TRBJ1-6
D gene: NA
CDR3 protein: ASSLPPSPLH

V gene: TRBV11-2
J gene: TRBJ2-7
D gene: NA
CDR3 protein: ASSPRYEQY

V gene: TRBV7-3
J gene: TRBJ2-2
D gene: TRBD2
CDR3 protein: ASSLGGTGELF

V gene: TRBV11-3
J gene: TRBJ2-2
D gene: NA
CDR3 protein: ASTHDGNIPAGELF

V gene: TRBV27
J gene: TRBJ1-6
D gene: NA
CDR3 protein: ASSLAGFSPLH

V gene: TRBV7-6
J gene: TRBJ2-2
D gene: TRBD1
CDR3 protein: ASSSIPGTANTGELF

V gene: TRBV5-4
J gene: TRBJ1-2
D gene: NA
CDR3 protein: ASSLSGGPASNYGYT